This entry is about one TCR beta chain. Next came a second PCR, run for about 7 to 11 cycles, which used a sample-barcoded 5' primer along with a J-beta primer mix. TCRdb processed the 5' RACE reads anew with MiXCR; each CDR3 protein has one entry. Here the sample spans roughly 1.7 million distinct CDR3 sequences, around 36% being singletons. The data originate from a study of blood T cells in healthy people across ages. This CDR3 contains 16 residues. V lost 5 bases and J 0 bases, leaving 16 bases between the germline ends. The V gene's germline CDR1 is SGHVS and CDR2 FQNEAQ. The receptor comes from a young woman in good health. This sequence joins TRBV7-8 and TRBJ1-1; perhaps TRBD1 as D (5 bases). The sequenced material came from blood. The DNA for the CDR3 is TGTGCCAGCAGCCTCACGGCAGGGAGCATGAACACTGAAGCTTTCTTT. The encoded protein is CASSLTAGSMNTEAFF.